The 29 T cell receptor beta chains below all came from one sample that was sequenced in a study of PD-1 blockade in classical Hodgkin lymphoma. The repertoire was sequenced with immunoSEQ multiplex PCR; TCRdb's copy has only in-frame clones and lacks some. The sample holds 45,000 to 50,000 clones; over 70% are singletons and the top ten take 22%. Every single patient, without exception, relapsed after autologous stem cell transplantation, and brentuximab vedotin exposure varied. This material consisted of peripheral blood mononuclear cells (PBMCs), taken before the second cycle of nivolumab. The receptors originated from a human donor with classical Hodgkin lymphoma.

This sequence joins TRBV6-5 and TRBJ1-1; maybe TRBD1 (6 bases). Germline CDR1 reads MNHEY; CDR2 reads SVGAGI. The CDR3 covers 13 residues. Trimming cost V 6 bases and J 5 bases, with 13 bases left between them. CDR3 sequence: CASSITQGTEAFF. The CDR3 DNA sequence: TGTGCCAGCAGCATTACACAGGGAACTGAAGCTTTCTTT.

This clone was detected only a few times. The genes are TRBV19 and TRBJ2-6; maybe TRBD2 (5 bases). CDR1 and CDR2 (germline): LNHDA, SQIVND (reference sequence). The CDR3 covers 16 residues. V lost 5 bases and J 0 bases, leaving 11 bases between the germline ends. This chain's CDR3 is CASSSEAASGANVLTF. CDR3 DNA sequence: TGTGCCAGTAGTTCGGAGGCAGCCTCTGGGGCCAACGTCCTGACTTTC.

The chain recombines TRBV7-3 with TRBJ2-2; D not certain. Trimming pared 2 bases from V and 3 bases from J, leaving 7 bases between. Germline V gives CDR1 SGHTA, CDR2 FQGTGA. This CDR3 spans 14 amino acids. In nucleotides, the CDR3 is TGTGCCAGCAGCTTACTCAGAGACACCGGGGAGCTGTTTTTT. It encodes CASSLLRDTGELFF.

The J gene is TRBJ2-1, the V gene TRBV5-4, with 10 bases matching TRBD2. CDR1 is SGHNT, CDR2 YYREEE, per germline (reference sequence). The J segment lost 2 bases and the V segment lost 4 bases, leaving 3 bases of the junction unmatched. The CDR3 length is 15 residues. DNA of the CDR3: TGTGCCAGCAGCGGTACTAGCGGGACCTACAATGAGCAGTTCTTC. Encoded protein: CASSGTSGTYNEQFF.

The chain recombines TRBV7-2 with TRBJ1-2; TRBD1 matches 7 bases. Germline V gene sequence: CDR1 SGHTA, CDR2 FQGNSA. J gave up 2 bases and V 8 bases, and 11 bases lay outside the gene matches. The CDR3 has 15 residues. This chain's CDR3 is CASSPRTGLNYGYTF. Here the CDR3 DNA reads TGTGCCAGCTCACCTAGGACAGGTTTGAACTATGGCTACACCTTC.

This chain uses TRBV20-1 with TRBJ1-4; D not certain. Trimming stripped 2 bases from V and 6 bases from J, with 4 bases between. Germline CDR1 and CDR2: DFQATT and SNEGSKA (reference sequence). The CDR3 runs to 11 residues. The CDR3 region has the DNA TGCAGTGCTAGATTGGATGAAAAACTGTTTTTT. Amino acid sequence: CSARLDEKLFF.

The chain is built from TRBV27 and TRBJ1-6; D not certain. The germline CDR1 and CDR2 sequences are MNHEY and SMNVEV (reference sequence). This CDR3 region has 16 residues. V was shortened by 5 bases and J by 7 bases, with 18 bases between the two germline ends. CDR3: CASSLPGPLENSPLHF. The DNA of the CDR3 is TGTGCCAGCAGTCTCCCGGGCCCGCTCGAAAATTCACCCCTCCACTTT.

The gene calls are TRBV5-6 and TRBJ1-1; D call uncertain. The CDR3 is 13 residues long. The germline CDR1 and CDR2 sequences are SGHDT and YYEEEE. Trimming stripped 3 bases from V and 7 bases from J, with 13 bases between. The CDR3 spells CASSSRRMGEAFF. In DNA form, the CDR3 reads TGTGCCAGCAGCTCAAGACGGATGGGTGAAGCTTTCTTT.

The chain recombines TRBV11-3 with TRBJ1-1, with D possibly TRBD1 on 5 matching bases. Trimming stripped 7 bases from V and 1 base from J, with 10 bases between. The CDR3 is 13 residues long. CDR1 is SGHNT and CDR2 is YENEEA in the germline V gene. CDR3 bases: TGTGCCAGCATCGGACACCAGAACACTGAAGCTTTCTTT. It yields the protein CASIGHQNTEAFF.

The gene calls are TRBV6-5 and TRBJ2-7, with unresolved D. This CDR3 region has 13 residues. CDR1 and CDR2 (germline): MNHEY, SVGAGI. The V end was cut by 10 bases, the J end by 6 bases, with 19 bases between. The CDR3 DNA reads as TGTGCCACCAGGCCCAGATCAGGAGCCGAGCAGTACTTC. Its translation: CATRPRSGAEQYF.

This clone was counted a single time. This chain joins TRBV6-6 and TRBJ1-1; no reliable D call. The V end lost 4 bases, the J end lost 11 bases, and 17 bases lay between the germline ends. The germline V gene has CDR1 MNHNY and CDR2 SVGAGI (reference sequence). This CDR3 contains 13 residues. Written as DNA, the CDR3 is TGTGCCAGCAGTTTAGAGTTGCCCCCGCGGGCTTTCTTT. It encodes CASSLELPPRAFF.

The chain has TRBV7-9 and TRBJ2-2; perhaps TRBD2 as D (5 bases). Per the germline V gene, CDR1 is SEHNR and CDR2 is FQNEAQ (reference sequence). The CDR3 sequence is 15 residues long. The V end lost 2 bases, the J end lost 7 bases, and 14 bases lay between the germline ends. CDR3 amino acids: CASSLQDLTLGELFF. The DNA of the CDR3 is TGTGCCAGCAGCTTACAGGACTTGACTCTCGGGGAGCTGTTTTTT.

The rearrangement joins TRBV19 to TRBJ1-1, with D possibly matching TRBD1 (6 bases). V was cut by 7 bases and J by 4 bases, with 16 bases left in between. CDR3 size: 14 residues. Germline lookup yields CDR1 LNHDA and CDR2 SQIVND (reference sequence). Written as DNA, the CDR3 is TGTGCCAGTATCCCGGTGGGGGGCATCACTGAAGCTTTCTTT. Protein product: CASIPVGGITEAFF.

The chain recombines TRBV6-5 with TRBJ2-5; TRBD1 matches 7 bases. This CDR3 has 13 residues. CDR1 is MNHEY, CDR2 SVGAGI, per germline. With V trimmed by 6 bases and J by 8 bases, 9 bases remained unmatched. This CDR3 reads CASRITSGGTQYF. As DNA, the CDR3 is TGTGCCAGCAGGATCACTTCAGGGGGAACCCAGTACTTC.

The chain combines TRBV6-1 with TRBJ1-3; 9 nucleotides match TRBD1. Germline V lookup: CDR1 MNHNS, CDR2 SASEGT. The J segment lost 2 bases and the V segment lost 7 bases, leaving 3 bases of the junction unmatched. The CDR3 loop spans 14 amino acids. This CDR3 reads CASTRDRAGNTIYF. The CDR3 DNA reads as TGTGCCAGCACTAGGGACAGGGCTGGAAACACCATATATTTT.

CDR3 region: CASSSGTSGALRGEQYF. The CDR3 DNA follows: TGTGCCAGCAGCTCCGGGACTAGCGGGGCCCTCCGGGGGGAGCAGTACTTC. This chain links TRBV7-2 with TRBJ2-7; 13 bases are a match to TRBD2. V was clipped by 4 bases and J by 7 bases; unmatched bases: 13. Germline V lookup: CDR1 SGHTA, CDR2 FQGNSA. This CDR3 is built from 17 residues.

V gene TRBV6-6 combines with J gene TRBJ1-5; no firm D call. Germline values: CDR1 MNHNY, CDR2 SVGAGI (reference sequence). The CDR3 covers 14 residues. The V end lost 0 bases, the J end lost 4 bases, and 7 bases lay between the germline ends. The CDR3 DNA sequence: TGTGCCAGCAGTTACTCGAAACGAAATCAGCCCCAGCATTTT. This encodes CASSYSKRNQPQHF.

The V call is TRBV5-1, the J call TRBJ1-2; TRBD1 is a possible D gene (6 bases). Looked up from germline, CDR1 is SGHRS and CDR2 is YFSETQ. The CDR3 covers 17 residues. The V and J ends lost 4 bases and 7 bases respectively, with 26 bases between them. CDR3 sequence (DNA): TGCGCCAGCAGCCATGACAGGCCGAGCGGGATAAGTGGTGGCTACACCTTC. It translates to CASSHDRPSGISGGYTF.

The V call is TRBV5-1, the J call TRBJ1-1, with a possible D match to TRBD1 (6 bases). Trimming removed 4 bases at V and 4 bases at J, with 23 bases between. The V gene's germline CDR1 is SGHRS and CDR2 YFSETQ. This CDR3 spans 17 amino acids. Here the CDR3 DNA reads TGCGCCAGCAGCAAGAACAGGCGCGCCGAGGGGGGCACTGAAGCTTTCTTT. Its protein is CASSKNRRAEGGTEAFF.

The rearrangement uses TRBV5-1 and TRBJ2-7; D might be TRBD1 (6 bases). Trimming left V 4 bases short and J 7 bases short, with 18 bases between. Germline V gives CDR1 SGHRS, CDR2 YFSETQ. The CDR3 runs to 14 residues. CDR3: CASSQQGLRDEQYF. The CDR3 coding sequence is TGCGCCAGCAGCCAACAGGGTTTACGGGATGAGCAGTACTTC.

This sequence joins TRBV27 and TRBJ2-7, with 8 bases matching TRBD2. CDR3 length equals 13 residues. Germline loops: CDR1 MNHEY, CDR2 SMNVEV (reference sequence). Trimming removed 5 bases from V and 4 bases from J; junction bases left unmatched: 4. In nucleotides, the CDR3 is TGTGCCAGCAGTCTCTCGGGGGGGTACGAGCAGTACTTC. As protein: CASSLSGGYEQYF.

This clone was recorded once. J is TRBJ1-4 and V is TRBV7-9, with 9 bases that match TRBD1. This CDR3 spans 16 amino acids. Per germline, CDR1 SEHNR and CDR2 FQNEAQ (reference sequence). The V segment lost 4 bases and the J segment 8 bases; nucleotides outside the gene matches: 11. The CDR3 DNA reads TGTGCCAGCAGCTCCTGGTGGGGGACAGGGTCAGAAAAACTGTTTTTT. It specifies CASSSWWGTGSEKLFF.

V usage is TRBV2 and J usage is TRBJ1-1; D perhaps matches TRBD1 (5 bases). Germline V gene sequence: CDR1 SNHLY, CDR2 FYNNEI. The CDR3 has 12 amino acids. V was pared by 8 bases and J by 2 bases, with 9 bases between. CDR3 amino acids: CASAGGNTEAFF. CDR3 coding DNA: TGTGCCAGCGCCGGGGGAAACACTGAAGCTTTCTTT.

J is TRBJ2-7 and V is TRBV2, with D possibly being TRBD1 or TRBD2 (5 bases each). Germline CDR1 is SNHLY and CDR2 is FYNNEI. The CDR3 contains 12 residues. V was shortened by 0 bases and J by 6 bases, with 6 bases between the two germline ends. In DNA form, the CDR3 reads TGTGCCAGCAGTGAAGCGGGGACCGAGCAGTACTTC. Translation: CASSEAGTEQYF.

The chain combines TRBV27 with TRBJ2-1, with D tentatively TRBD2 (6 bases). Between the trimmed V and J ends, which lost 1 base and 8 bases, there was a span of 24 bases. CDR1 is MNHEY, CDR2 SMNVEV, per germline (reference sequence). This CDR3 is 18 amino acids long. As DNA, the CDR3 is TGTGCCAGCAGTTTATGGTCCGGGCTTGCCGGGAGAGACTATGAGCAGTTCTTC. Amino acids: CASSLWSGLAGRDYEQFF.

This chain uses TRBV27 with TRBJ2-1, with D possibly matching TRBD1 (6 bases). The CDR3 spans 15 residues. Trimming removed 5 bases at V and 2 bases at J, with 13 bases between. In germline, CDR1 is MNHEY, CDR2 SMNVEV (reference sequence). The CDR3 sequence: CASSHQGPTYNEQFF. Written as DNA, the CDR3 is TGTGCCAGCAGTCACCAGGGGCCTACCTACAATGAGCAGTTCTTC.

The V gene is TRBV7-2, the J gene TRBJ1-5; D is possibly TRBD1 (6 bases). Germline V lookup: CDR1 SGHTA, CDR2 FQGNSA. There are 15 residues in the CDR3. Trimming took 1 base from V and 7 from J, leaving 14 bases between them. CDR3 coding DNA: TGTGCCAGCAGCTTAGAAGGCAGGGGTTGGCAGCCCCAGCATTTT. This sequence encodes CASSLEGRGWQPQHF.

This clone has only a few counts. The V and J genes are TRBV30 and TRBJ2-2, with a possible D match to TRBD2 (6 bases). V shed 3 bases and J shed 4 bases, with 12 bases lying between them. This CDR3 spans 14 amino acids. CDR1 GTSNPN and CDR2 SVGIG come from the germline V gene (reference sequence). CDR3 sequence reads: CAWRGDSSTGELFF. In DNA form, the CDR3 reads TGTGCCTGGAGGGGGGACTCAAGCACCGGGGAGCTGTTTTTT.

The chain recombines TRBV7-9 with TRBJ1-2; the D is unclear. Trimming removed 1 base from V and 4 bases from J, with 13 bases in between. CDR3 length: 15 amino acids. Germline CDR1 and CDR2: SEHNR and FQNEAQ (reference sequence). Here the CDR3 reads CASSLGGAYSYGYTF. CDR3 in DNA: TGTGCCAGCAGCTTAGGGGGAGCTTATTCCTATGGCTACACCTTC.